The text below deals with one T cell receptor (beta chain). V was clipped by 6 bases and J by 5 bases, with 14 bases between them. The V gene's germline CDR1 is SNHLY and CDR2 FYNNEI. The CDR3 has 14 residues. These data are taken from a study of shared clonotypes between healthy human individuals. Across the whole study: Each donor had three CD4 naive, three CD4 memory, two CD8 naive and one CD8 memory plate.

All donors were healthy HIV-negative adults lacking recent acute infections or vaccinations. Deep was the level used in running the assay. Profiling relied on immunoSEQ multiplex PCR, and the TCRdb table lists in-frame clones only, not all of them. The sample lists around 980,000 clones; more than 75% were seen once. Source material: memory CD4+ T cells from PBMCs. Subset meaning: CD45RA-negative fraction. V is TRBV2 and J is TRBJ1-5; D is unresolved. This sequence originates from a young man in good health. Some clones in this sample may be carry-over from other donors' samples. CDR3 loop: CASSAGLEYQPQHF. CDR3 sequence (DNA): TGTGCCAGCAGCGCCGGGCTAGAGTATCAGCCCCAGCATTTT.